Listed below are T cell receptor beta chains from one sample, sequenced in a study of blood T cell repertoires in COVID-19. The protocol was immunoSEQ multiplex PCR, while the TCRdb copy is restricted to in-frame clones and leaves out a portion. The data show hundreds of thousands of clones, 88% seen once. Sequencing was performed on PBMCs or T cells enriched from blood (not recorded which). These receptors all come from a middle-aged woman with acute COVID-19. CDR3s include the opening cysteine and the closing phenylalanine or tryptophan. D genes are given only for firm matches. For some rows the clone size is stated as once, few or many, or as a class when expanded; others skip it.

J | D | size | V | CDR3 | DNA
TRBJ2-7 | NA | few | TRBV5-1 | CASSSGQSYEQYF | TGCGCCAGCAGTTCCGGACAGTCCTACGAGCAGTACTTC
TRBJ1-1 | TRBD1 | NA | TRBV4-1 | CASSHATGGIEAFF | TGCGCCAGCAGCCACGCCACAGGGGGCATTGAAGCTTTCTTT
TRBJ2-3 | NA | NA | TRBV10-1 | CARLEAGGTDTQYF | TGCGCCAGGTTGGAGGCAGGGGGCACAGATACGCAGTATTTT
TRBJ1-5 | NA | NA | TRBV19 | CASGQGSNQPQHF | TGTGCCAGTGGGCAGGGAAGCAATCAGCCCCAGCATTTT
TRBJ2-6 | NA | once | TRBV19 | CASSDRRLSGANVLTF | TGTGCCAGTAGTGACAGACGCCTTTCTGGGGCCAACGTCCTGACTTTC
TRBJ2-1 | TRBD2 | NA | TRBV6-5 | CASSYGTSGFGDEQFF | TGTGCCAGCAGTTACGGGACTAGCGGGTTTGGGGATGAGCAGTTCTTC
TRBJ1-2 | NA | once | TRBV30 | CAFLLGNYGYTF | TGTGCCTTCCTACTAGGCAACTATGGCTACACCTTC
TRBJ2-3 | NA | NA | TRBV3-1/TRBV3-2 | CASSQDLAGSTQYF | TGTGCCAGCAGCCAAGATTTGGCGGGGAGTACGCAGTATTTT
TRBJ1-1 | NA | NA | TRBV29-1 | CSLSLGAKNTEAFF | TGCAGCCTTAGTCTGGGGGCCAAGAACACTGAAGCTTTCTTT
TRBJ1-6 | TRBD1 | NA | TRBV5-1 | CASSEDRARSPLHF | TGCGCCAGCAGCGAGGACAGGGCGCGGTCACCCCTCCACTTT
TRBJ2-5 | TRBD2 | NA | TRBV30 | CAWSPTSGGIETQYF | TGTGCCTGGAGTCCGACTAGCGGGGGGATCGAGACCCAGTACTTC
TRBJ2-7 | TRBD2 | NA | TRBV27 | CASSPRGGSSYEQYF | TGTGCCAGCAGTCCCCGGGGGGGAAGCTCCTACGAGCAGTACTTC
TRBJ2-2 | TRBD2 | NA | TRBV5-4 | CASSWMTSGSGELFF | TGTGCCAGCAGCTGGATGACTAGCGGTAGCGGGGAGCTGTTTTTT
TRBJ1-1 | NA | NA | TRBV18 | CASATRQKNTEAFF | TGTGCCAGCGCGACGAGGCAGAAGAACACTGAAGCTTTCTTT
TRBJ2-1 | NA | NA | TRBV2 | CASSVLITGSEQFF | TGTGCCAGCAGTGTACTGATTACGGGGAGTGAGCAGTTCTTC
TRBJ2-3 | NA | NA | TRBV7-9 | CASSLALYQGTDTQYF | TGTGCCAGCAGCTTAGCGTTGTACCAGGGGACAGATACGCAGTATTTT
TRBJ2-3 | TRBD2 | NA | TRBV20-1 | CSASVAGGPRSDTQYF | TGCAGTGCTAGTGTAGCGGGGGGGCCTCGATCAGATACGCAGTATTTT
TRBJ1-2 | NA | NA | TRBV12-3/TRBV12-4 | CASSLDRAWGYTF | TGTGCCAGCAGTTTAGACAGGGCTTGGGGCTACACCTTC
TRBJ2-7 | NA | NA | TRBV12-5 | CASGRGQGTYEQYF | TGTGCTAGTGGTAGGGGACAAGGGACCTACGAGCAGTACTTC
TRBJ2-5 | NA | NA | TRBV10-2 | CASRRGEQETQYF | TGCGCCAGCAGACGAGGCGAACAAGAGACCCAGTACTTC
TRBJ2-7 | TRBD1 | NA | TRBV5-1 | CASSLPGGEQYF | TGCGCCAGCAGCCTGCCAGGGGGTGAGCAGTACTTC
TRBJ1-1 | NA | NA | TRBV5-1 | CASSLPTTNTEAFF | TGCGCCAGCAGCTTGCCGACTACGAACACTGAAGCTTTCTTT
TRBJ2-2 | TRBD2 | NA | TRBV5-8 | CASSPRSSGGTGELFF | TGTGCCAGCAGCCCCAGGAGTAGCGGGGGCACCGGGGAGCTGTTTTTT
TRBJ2-7 | NA | few | TRBV5-1 | CASSLRQLGEQYF | TGCGCCAGCAGCCTCAGACAACTGGGCGAGCAGTACTTC
TRBJ2-7 | TRBD1 | NA | TRBV9 | CASRDSSSGTGAYEQYF | TGTGCCAGCAGAGACTCCTCTAGTGGGACAGGAGCCTACGAGCAGTACTTC
TRBJ2-7 | NA | NA | TRBV10-3 | CAISELVYEQYF | TGTGCCATCAGCGAACTAGTGTACGAGCAGTACTTC